This TCR beta chain is from a study of T-cell reconstitution after alpha-beta-depleted transplantation in children. The germline gives CDR1 SGHNT, CDR2 YYREEE (reference sequence). The CDR3 is made up of 17 amino acids. J was trimmed by 4 bases and V by 4 bases; bases with no gene match: 10. This clonotype turned up a few times. As it was prepared, the TCRbeta library received unique molecular identifiers. TCRdb called the PCR reads again in MiXCR, with one record for every CDR3 protein. The sample holds about 270,000 distinct CDR3 sequences, approximately 9.6% seen once. J is TRBJ2-2 and V is TRBV5-4; TRBD1 aligns across 10 bases. The origin of this receptor is a human donor who donated a stem cell graft to a child with SCID. Sequencing was performed on PBMCs from the stem cell graft donor, taken from the stem cell graft. CDR3: CASSPPPGQGPTGELFF. CDR3 nucleotides: TGTGCCAGCAGCCCCCCGCCGGGACAGGGGCCCACCGGGGAGCTGTTTTTT.